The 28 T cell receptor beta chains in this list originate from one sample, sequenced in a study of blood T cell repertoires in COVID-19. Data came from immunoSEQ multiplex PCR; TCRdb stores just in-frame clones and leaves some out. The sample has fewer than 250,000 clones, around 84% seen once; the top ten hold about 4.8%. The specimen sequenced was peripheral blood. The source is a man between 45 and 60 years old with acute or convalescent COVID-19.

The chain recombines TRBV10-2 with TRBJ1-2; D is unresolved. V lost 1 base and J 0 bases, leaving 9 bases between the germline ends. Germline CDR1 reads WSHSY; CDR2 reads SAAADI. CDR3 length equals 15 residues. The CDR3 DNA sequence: TGCGCCAGCAGTGAGTTTAACGGAGCTAACTATGGCTACACCTTC. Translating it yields CASSEFNGANYGYTF.

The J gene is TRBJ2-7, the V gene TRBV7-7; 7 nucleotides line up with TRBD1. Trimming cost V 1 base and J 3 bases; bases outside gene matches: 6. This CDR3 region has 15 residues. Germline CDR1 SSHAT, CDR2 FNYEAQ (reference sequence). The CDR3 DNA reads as TGTGCCAGCAGCTTAGGAAGGGGGCAAGGCTACGAGCAGTACTTC. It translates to CASSLGRGQGYEQYF.

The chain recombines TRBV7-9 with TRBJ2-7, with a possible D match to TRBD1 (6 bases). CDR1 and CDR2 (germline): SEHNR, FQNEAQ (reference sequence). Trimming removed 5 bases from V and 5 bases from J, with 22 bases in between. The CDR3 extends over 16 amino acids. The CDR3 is CASSPRNPTGPNEQYF. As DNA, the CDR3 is TGTGCCAGCAGCCCTAGGAATCCCACAGGGCCCAACGAGCAGTACTTC.

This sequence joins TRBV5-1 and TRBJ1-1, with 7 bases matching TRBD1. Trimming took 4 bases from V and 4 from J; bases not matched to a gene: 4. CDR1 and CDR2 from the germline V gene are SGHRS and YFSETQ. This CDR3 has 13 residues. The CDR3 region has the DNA TGCGCCAGCAGCGTACAGGGGAGCACTGAAGCTTTCTTT. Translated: CASSVQGSTEAFF.

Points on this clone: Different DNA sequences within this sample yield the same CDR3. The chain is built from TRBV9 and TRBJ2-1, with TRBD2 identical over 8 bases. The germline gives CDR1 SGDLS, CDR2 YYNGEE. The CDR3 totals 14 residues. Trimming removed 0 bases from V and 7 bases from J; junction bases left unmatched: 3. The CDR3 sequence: CASSVAGGPNEQFF. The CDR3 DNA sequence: TGTGCCAGCAGCGTAGCGGGGGGGCCTAATGAGCAGTTCTTC.

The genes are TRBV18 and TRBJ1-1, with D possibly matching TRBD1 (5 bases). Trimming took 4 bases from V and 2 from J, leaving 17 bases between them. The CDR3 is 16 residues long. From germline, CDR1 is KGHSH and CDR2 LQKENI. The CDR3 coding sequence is TGTGCCAGCTCACTTGGGGGGGGAAACTTTAACACTGAAGCTTTCTTT. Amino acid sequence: CASSLGGGNFNTEAFF.

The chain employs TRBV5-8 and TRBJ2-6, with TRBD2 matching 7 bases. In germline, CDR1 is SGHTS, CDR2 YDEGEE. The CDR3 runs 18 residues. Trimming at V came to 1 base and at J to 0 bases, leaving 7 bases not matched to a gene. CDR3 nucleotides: TGTGCCAGCAGCTTGACATTAAGCGGGGACTCTGGGGCCAACGTCCTGACTTTC. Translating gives CASSLTLSGDSGANVLTF.

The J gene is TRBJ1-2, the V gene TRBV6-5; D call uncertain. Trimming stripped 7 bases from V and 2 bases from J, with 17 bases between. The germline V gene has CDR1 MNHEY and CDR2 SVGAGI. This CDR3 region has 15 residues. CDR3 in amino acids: CASTPLAARNYGYTF. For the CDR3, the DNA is TGTGCCAGCACCCCGCTGGCAGCGAGGAACTATGGCTACACCTTC.

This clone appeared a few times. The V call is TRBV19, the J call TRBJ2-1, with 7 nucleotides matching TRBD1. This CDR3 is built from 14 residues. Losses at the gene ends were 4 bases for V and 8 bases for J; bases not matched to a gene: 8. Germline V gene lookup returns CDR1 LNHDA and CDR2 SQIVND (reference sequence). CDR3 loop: CASSTRTGGHEQFF. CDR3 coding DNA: TGTGCCAGTAGTACCCGGACAGGCGGCCATGAGCAGTTCTTC.

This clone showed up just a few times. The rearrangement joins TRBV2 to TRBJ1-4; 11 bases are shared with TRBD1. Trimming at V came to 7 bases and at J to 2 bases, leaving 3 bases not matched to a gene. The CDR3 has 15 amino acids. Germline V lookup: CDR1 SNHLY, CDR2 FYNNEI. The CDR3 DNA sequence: TGTGCCAGCACCCGGGACAGGGGGACTAATGAAAAACTGTTTTTT. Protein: CASTRDRGTNEKLFF.

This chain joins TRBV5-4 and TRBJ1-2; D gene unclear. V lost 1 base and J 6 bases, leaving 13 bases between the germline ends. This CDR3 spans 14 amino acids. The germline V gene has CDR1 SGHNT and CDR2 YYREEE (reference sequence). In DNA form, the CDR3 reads TGTGCCAGCAGCTTGATGCGGGTTGCAGATGGCTACACCTTC. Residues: CASSLMRVADGYTF.

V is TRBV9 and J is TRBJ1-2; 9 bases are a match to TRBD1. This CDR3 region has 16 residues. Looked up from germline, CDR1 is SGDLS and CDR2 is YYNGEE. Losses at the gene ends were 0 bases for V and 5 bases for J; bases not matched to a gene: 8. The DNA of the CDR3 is TGTGCCAGCAGCGTAGGTGGCCGGGGGACAGGGTATGGCTACACCTTC. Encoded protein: CASSVGGRGTGYGYTF.

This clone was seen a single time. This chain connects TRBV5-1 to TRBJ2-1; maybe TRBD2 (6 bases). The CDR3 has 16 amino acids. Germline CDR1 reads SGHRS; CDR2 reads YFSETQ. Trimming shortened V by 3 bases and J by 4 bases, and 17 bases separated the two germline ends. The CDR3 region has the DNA TGCGCCAGCAGCTCTCGGACGGGGGTCCTATACAATGAGCAGTTCTTC. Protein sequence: CASSSRTGVLYNEQFF.

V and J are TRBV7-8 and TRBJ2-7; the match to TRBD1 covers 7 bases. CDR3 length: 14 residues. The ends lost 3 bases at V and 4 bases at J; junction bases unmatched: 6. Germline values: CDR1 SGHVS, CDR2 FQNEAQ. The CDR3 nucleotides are TGTGCCAGCAGCTTCGGACAGGCAAGATACGAGCAGTACTTC. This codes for CASSFGQARYEQYF.

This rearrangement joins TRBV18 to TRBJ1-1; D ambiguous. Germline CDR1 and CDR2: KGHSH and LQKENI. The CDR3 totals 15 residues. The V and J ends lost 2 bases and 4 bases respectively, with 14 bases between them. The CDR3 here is CASSPYSLPTTEAFF. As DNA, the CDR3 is TGTGCCAGCTCACCATACTCCCTACCTACCACTGAAGCTTTCTTT.

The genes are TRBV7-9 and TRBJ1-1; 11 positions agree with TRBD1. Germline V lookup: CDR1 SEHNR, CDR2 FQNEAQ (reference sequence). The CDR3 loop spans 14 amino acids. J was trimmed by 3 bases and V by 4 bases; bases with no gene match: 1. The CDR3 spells CASSSGQGDTEAFF. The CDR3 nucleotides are TGTGCCAGCAGCTCGGGACAGGGGGACACTGAAGCTTTCTTT.

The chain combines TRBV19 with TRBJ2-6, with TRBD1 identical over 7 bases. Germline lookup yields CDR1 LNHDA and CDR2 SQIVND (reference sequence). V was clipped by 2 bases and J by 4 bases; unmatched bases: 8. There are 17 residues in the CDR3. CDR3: CASSIMRGGAGANVLTF. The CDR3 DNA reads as TGTGCCAGTAGTATAATGAGAGGGGGCGCCGGGGCCAACGTCCTGACTTTC.

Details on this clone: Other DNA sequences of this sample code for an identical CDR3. CDR3 in amino acids: CASSPDRGYGYTF. CDR3 bases: TGTGCCAGCAGCCCCGACAGGGGATATGGCTACACCTTC. V and J are TRBV7-2 and TRBJ1-2; TRBD1 matches at 8 bases. The CDR3 length is 13 residues. The V gene's germline CDR1 is SGHTA and CDR2 FQGNSA. The V and J ends lost 5 bases and 5 bases, in that order; junction bases with no gene match: 4.

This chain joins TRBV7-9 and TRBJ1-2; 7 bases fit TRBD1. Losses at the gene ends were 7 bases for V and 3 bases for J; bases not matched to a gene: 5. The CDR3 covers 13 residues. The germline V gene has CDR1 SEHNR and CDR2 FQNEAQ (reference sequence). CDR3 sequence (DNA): TGTGCCAGCATCCGAACAGGGGACTATGGCTACACCTTC. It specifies CASIRTGDYGYTF. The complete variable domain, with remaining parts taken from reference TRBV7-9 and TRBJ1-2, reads DTGVSQNPRHKITKRGQNVTFRCDPISEHNRLYWYRQTLGQGPEFLTYFQNEAQLEKSRLLSDRFSAERPKGSFSTLEIQRTEQGDSAMYLCASIRTGDYGYTFGSGTRLTVV.

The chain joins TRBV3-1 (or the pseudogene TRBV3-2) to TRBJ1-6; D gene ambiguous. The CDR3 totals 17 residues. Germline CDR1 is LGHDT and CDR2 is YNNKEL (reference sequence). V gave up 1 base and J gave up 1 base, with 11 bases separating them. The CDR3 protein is CASSQASLGSYNSPLHF. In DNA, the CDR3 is TGTGCCAGCAGCCAAGCCTCTCTCGGGTCCTATAATTCACCCCTCCACTTT.

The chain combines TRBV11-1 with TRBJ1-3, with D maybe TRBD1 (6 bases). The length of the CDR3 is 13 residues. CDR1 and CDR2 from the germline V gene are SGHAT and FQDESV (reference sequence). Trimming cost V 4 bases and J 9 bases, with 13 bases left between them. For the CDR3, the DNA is TGTGCCAGCAGCTCATCACAGGGTACCACCATATATTTT. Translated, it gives CASSSSQGTTIYF.

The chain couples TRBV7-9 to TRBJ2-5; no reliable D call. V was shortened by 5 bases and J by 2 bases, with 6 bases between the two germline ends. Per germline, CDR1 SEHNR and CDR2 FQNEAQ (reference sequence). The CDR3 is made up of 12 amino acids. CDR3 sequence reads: CASSLRQETQYF. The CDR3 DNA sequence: TGTGCCAGCAGCCTCCGGCAAGAGACCCAGTACTTC.

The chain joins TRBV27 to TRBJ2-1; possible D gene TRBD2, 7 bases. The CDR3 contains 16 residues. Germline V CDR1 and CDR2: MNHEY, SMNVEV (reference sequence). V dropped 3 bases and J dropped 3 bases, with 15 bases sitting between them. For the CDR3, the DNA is TGTGCCAGCAGTTTTTTAGGCGGGGGCGGCTACAATGAGCAGTTCTTC. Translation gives CASSFLGGGGYNEQFF.

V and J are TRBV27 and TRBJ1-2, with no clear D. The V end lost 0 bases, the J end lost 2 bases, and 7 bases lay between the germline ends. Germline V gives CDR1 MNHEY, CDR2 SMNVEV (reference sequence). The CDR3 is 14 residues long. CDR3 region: CASSLSSQNYGYTF. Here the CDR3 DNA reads TGTGCCAGCAGTTTATCGTCCCAGAACTATGGCTACACCTTC.

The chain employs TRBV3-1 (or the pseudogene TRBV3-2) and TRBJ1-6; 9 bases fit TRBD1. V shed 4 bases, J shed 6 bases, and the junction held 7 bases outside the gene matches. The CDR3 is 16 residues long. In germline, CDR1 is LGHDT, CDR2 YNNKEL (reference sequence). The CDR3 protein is CASSLQGALFNSPLHF. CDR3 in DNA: TGTGCCAGCAGCCTACAGGGGGCCCTGTTTAATTCACCCCTCCACTTT.

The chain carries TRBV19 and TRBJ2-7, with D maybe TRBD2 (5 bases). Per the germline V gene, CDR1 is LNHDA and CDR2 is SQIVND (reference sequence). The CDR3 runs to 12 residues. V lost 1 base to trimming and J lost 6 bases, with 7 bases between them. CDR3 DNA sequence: TGTGCCAGTAGTATAGCTGAGGGCGAGCAGTACTTC. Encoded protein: CASSIAEGEQYF. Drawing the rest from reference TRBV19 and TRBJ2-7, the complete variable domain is DGGITQSPKYLFRKEGQNVTLSCEQNLNHDAMYWYRQDPGQGLRLIYYSQIVNDFQKGDIAEGYSVSREKKESFPLTVTSAQKNPTAFYLCASSIAEGEQYFGPGTRLTVT.

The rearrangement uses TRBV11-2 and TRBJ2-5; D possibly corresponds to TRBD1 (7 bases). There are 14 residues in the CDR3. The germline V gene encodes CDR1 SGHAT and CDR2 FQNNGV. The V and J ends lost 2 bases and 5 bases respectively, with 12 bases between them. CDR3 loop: CASSLIAGGETQYF. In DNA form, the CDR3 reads TGTGCCAGCAGCTTAATAGCAGGGGGGGAGACCCAGTACTTC.

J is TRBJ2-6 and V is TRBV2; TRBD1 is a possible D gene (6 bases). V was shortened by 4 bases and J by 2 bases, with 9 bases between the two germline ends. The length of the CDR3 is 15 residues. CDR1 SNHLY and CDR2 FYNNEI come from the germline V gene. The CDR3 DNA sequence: TGTGCCAGCAGTGGCGCAGGGGCTGGGGCCAACGTCCTGACTTTC. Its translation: CASSGAGAGANVLTF. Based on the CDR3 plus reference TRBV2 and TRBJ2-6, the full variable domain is EPEVTQTPSHQVTQMGQEVILRCVPISNHLYFYWYRQILGQKVEFLVSFYNNEISEKSEIFDDQFSVERPDGSNFTLKIRSTKLEDSAMYFCASSGAGAGANVLTFGAGSRLTVL.